A selection of T cell receptor beta chains follows, all from one sample in a study of CD8+ T cells in alopecia areata. Profiling relied on immunoSEQ multiplex PCR, and the TCRdb table lists in-frame clones only, not all of them. The sample holds some 180,000 clones, about 48% seen once. Here the sequenced sample was CD8+ T cells sorted from blood, taken at week 24, from a patient treated with tofacitinib. The receptors stem from a human donor with alopecia areata. Both conserved end residues are part of each CDR3. The D gene is left open where the match is weak. The size entry is marked missing in some rows and otherwise reads once, few, many or a size class.

D gene	J gene	V gene	clone size	CDR3 protein	CDR3 DNA
NA	TRBJ1-2	TRBV29-1	NA	CSVEDTQGGYTF	TGCAGCGTTGAAGATACACAGGGCGGCTACACCTTC
TRBD2	TRBJ2-1	TRBV29-1	few	CSVEDRGGTNNEQFF	TGCAGCGTTGAAGATCGCGGGGGAACCAACAATGAGCAGTTCTTC
TRBD2	TRBJ2-1	TRBV5-1	NA	CASSLGAGGWNEQFF	TGCGCCAGCAGCTTGGGCGCGGGGGGATGGAATGAGCAGTTCTTC
NA	TRBJ2-3	TRBV27	NA	CASSRGDTQYF	TGTGCCAGCTCACGGGGAGATACGCAGTATTTT
NA	TRBJ2-1	TRBV13	NA	CASSPKRRNEQFF	TGTGCCAGCAGCCCGAAGCGGCGCAATGAGCAGTTCTTC
NA	TRBJ1-6	TRBV7-6	NA	CASSLGEGRSPLHF	TGTGCCAGCAGCTTAGGGGAGGGTAGGTCACCCCTCCACTTT
NA	TRBJ1-1	TRBV29-1	few	CSVGKGVNTEAFF	TGCAGCGTTGGCAAGGGAGTGAACACTGAAGCTTTCTTT
NA	TRBJ1-1	TRBV7-9	NA	CASSVWTELNTEAFF	TGTGCCAGCAGCGTTTGGACGGAACTGAACACTGAAGCTTTCTTT
NA	TRBJ2-5	TRBV1	NA	CTSSQGLADGAQYF	TGCACCAGCAGCCAAGGACTAGCGGATGGGGCCCAGTACTTC
NA	TRBJ1-1	TRBV7-9	NA	CASSPLGEGDTEAFF	TGTGCCAGCAGCCCACTGGGGGAGGGGGACACTGAAGCTTTCTTT